One sample yielded the 29 T cell receptor beta chains listed below, sequenced in a study of OX40 agonist ivuxolimab in advanced cancers. Some clones are missing from TCRdb's copy, which holds only in-frame ones; the method was immunoSEQ multiplex PCR. The sample records 54,000 or so clones, approximately 80% being singletons. Here the sequenced sample was CD4+ or CD8+ T cells sorted from blood, taken in a trial of the OX40 agonist ivuxolimab. The source of these receptors is an adult with an advanced solid tumor such as melanoma, head and neck, liver or kidney cancer.

This clone was observed once. The V call is TRBV15, the J call TRBJ1-5, with TRBD1 matching over 8 bases. Germline lookup yields CDR1 LNHNV and CDR2 YYDKDF (reference sequence). Losses at the gene ends were 5 bases for V and 1 base for J; bases not matched to a gene: 10. This CDR3 has 17 amino acids. The CDR3 here is CATSVRQGAWSNQPQHF. CDR3 DNA: TGTGCCACCAGCGTACGTCAGGGGGCTTGGAGCAATCAGCCCCAGCATTTT.

The chain couples TRBV30 to TRBJ2-5; 7 bases fit TRBD2. The CDR3 has 13 amino acids. The germline V gene has CDR1 GTSNPN and CDR2 SVGIG (reference sequence). V lost 0 bases to trimming and J lost 9 bases; unmatched junction nucleotides: 7. DNA for the CDR3: TGTGCCTGGAGTGTACGGGACTACTCGGCCCAGTACTTC. Translation: CAWSVRDYSAQYF. The full variable domain, its missing parts supplied by reference TRBV30 and TRBJ2-5, is SQTIHQWPATLVQPVGSPLSLECTVEGTSNPNLYWYRQAAGRGLQLLFYSVGIGQISSEVPQNLSASRPQDRQFILSSKKLLLSDSGFYLCAWSVRDYSAQYFGPGTRLLVL.

The J gene is TRBJ2-2, the V gene TRBV7-8; 7 nucleotides agree with TRBD1. CDR3 length: 18 amino acids. The V segment lost 9 bases and the J segment 0 bases; nucleotides outside the gene matches: 16. Germline CDR1 and CDR2: SGHVS and FQNEAQ. As DNA, the CDR3 is TGTGCCAGTATTAAAGGACAGGCGCTGATCTCGAACACCGGGGAGCTGTTTTTT. Its translation: CASIKGQALISNTGELFF.

The V and J genes are TRBV7-9 and TRBJ2-5, with TRBD2 matching 7 bases. Germline loops: CDR1 SEHNR, CDR2 FQNEAQ (reference sequence). This CDR3 comprises 17 residues. Trimming removed 7 bases from V and 5 bases from J; junction bases left unmatched: 19. The CDR3 protein is CASNNPGEGSVWETQYF. DNA of the CDR3: TGTGCCAGCAACAATCCGGGGGAGGGTTCGGTTTGGGAGACCCAGTACTTC.

There are a few counts of this clone. The chain recombines TRBV6-1 with TRBJ2-4; either TRBD1 or TRBD2 may supply D (6 bases each). The germline V and J ends were trimmed by 3 bases and 1 base, with 13 bases remaining between them. Germline assignment: CDR1 MNHNS and CDR2 SASEGT. The CDR3 is 16 residues long. The CDR3 here is CASSERGAGAKNIQYF. The CDR3 DNA reads TGTGCCAGCAGTGAGAGGGGGGCCGGGGCCAAAAACATTCAGTACTTC.

This clone was picked up one time. The chain combines TRBV19 with TRBJ1-1; TRBD1 is a possible D gene (5 bases). Trimming removed 5 bases at V and 1 base at J, with 8 bases between. Per the germline V gene, CDR1 is LNHDA and CDR2 is SQIVND (reference sequence). The CDR3 spans 13 residues. CDR3 region: CASSWQGNTEAFF. The CDR3 DNA reads as TGTGCCAGTAGTTGGCAGGGGAACACTGAAGCTTTCTTT.

The chain uses TRBV7-9 and TRBJ2-7, with D possibly matching TRBD1 (5 bases). The length of the CDR3 is 14 residues. In germline, CDR1 is SEHNR, CDR2 FQNEAQ (reference sequence). Trimming removed 2 bases from V and 6 bases from J, with 14 bases in between. In nucleotides, the CDR3 is TGTGCCAGCAGCTTAAGGGGAAATGGGGCCGAGCAGTACTTC. Protein sequence: CASSLRGNGAEQYF.

This chain links TRBV6-1 with TRBJ2-5; D perhaps matches TRBD1 (5 bases). The CDR3 runs 13 residues. From germline, CDR1 is MNHNS and CDR2 SASEGT. The V end lost 2 bases, the J end lost 4 bases, and 8 bases lay between the germline ends. CDR3 DNA: TGTGCCAGCAGTGAATTGGGGCGAGAGACCCAGTACTTC. Encoded protein: CASSELGRETQYF.

The table lists this clone with a count of one. V and J are TRBV2 and TRBJ2-5; no firm D call. The germline gives CDR1 SNHLY, CDR2 FYNNEI. V was shortened by 8 bases and J by 2 bases, with 15 bases between the two germline ends. This CDR3 has 14 amino acids. CDR3 coding DNA: TGTGCCAGCCTACCCAACAGTTGGCAAGAGACCCAGTACTTC. Its protein product is CASLPNSWQETQYF.

This chain joins TRBV5-8 and TRBJ1-5; D is ambiguous. The CDR3 loop spans 14 amino acids. Germline loops: CDR1 SGHTS, CDR2 YDEGEE. V was clipped by 0 bases and J by 5 bases, with 9 bases between them. Here the CDR3 reads CASSLGQADQPQHF. The CDR3 nucleotides read TGTGCCAGCAGCTTGGGGCAGGCGGATCAGCCCCAGCATTTT. Together with reference TRBV5-8 and TRBJ1-5, the CDR3 gives the full variable domain: EAGVTQSPTHLIKTRGQQATLRCSPISGHTSVYWYQQALGLGLQFLLWYDEGEERNRGNFPPRFSGRQFPNYSSELNVNALELEDSALYLCASSLGQADQPQHFGDGTRLSIL.

The V gene is TRBV10-2, the J gene TRBJ2-7; 7 bases fit TRBD1. This CDR3 is 14 amino acids long. Germline CDR1 is WSHSY and CDR2 is SAAADI. The V segment lost 6 bases and the J segment 2 bases; nucleotides outside the gene matches: 7. CDR3 amino acids: CASSSVGTAYEQYF. The CDR3 coding sequence is TGCGCCAGCAGCAGCGTTGGGACAGCCTACGAGCAGTACTTC.

This chain links TRBV6-5 with TRBJ1-1; TRBD1 aligns across 8 bases. With 5 bases clipped from V and 11 bases from J, the junction kept 10 bases outside the gene matches. Germline loops: CDR1 MNHEY, CDR2 SVGAGI. This CDR3 region has 13 residues. The CDR3 is CASSTGQGREAFF. The DNA of the CDR3 is TGTGCCAGCAGTACCGGACAGGGTCGCGAGGCTTTCTTT.

This clone was observed a few times. The chain uses TRBV4-3 and TRBJ1-4, with 10 nucleotides matching TRBD1. The V and J ends lost 1 base and 5 bases, in that order; junction bases with no gene match: 7. Looked up from germline, CDR1 is LGHNA and CDR2 is YSLEER. The CDR3 has 17 amino acids. CDR3 residues: CASSQGQGAIPNEKLFF. The CDR3 DNA sequence: TGCGCCAGCAGCCAAGGACAGGGGGCGATTCCCAATGAAAAACTGTTTTTT.

The gene calls are TRBV2 and TRBJ2-6; unclear D gene. The ends were cut back, 11 bases at V and 6 bases at J, with 8 bases in the middle. CDR1 is SNHLY and CDR2 is FYNNEI in the germline V gene. The CDR3 extends over 11 amino acids. The CDR3 coding sequence is TGTGCCGCCCAGTTGGCCAACGTCCTGACTTTC. Amino acid sequence: CAAQLANVLTF.

A single count supports this clone. The chain uses TRBV4-3 and TRBJ2-2; D possibly corresponds to TRBD2 (6 bases). In germline, CDR1 is LGHNA, CDR2 YSLEER. Between the trimmed V and J ends, which lost 0 bases and 0 bases, there was a span of 11 bases. This CDR3 has 17 residues. As DNA, the CDR3 is TGCGCCAGCAGCCAAGATAGTTGGAGGGCGAACACCGGGGAGCTGTTTTTT. Encoded protein: CASSQDSWRANTGELFF.

The chain recombines TRBV5-1 with TRBJ2-1; D gene unclear. The CDR3 spans 12 residues. Germline V CDR1 and CDR2: SGHRS, YFSETQ. Between the trimmed V and J ends, which lost 0 bases and 6 bases, there was a span of 4 bases. CDR3 nucleotides: TGCGCCAGCAGCTTGGACCTCAATGAGCAGTTCTTC. This translates into CASSLDLNEQFF.

The chain uses TRBV7-2 and TRBJ1-2; D is undetermined. From germline, CDR1 is SGHTA and CDR2 FQGNSA. The CDR3 length is 12 residues. Trimming shortened V by 5 bases and J by 5 bases, and 9 bases separated the two germline ends. The CDR3 loop reads CASSPREYGYTF. CDR3 nucleotide sequence: TGTGCCAGCAGCCCCCGGGAATATGGCTACACCTTC.

The chain uses TRBV5-6 and TRBJ1-6, with D unclear. Germline assignment: CDR1 SGHDT and CDR2 YYEEEE. The CDR3 runs 14 residues. V lost 2 bases and J 8 bases, leaving 11 bases between the germline ends. The CDR3 DNA sequence: TGTGCCAGCAGCTTAACCGGACGTTATTCACCCCTCCACTTT. This encodes CASSLTGRYSPLHF.

V gene TRBV5-6 combines with J gene TRBJ2-2, with TRBD2 identical over 10 bases. V gave up 0 bases and J gave up 4 bases; unmatched junction bases: 6. Germline V gene sequence: CDR1 SGHDT, CDR2 YYEEEE. The CDR3 extends over 17 amino acids. The CDR3 loop is CASSLERLAGVTGELFF. Here the CDR3 DNA reads TGTGCCAGCAGCTTGGAAAGGCTAGCGGGAGTCACCGGGGAGCTGTTTTTT.

V gene TRBV9 combines with J gene TRBJ1-1; D ambiguous. CDR1 is SGDLS, CDR2 YYNGEE, per germline. Trimming cost V 1 base and J 6 bases, with 7 bases left between them. The CDR3 runs 12 residues. DNA for the CDR3: TGTGCCAGCAGCGTACTCGGGCCTGAAGCTTTCTTT. Translating it yields CASSVLGPEAFF. Together with reference TRBV9 and TRBJ1-1, the CDR3 gives the full variable domain: DSGVTQTPKHLITATGQRVTLRCSPRSGDLSVYWYQQSLDQGLQFLIQYYNGEERAKGNILERFSAQQFPDLHSELNLSSLELGDSALYFCASSVLGPEAFFGQGTRLTVV.

The chain is built from TRBV28 and TRBJ2-1, with 7 bases matching TRBD2. The ends lost 5 bases at V and 5 bases at J; junction bases unmatched: 9. Germline CDR1 is MDHEN and CDR2 is SYDVKM. This CDR3 is built from 15 residues. The DNA for the CDR3 is TGTGCCAGCAGTCATACCGGGACTACCAACAATGAGCAGTTCTTC. Residues: CASSHTGTTNNEQFF. Looking up the rest from reference TRBV28 and TRBJ2-1 gives the full variable domain: DVKVTQSSRYLVKRTGEKVFLECVQDMDHENMFWYRQDPGLGLRLIYFSYDVKMKEKGDIPEGYSVSREKKERFSLILESASTNQTSMYLCASSHTGTTNNEQFFGPGTRLTVL.

This clone has only a few counts. This chain uses TRBV7-9 with TRBJ2-1; TRBD2 aligns across 14 bases. The CDR3 has 15 amino acids. V lost 6 bases, J lost 7 bases, and 5 bases stayed unmatched. Germline CDR1 reads SEHNR; CDR2 reads FQNEAQ (reference sequence). The CDR3, as DNA: TGTGCCAGCAGGACCGGGACTAGCGGGAGTAATGAGCAGTTCTTC. Translating it yields CASRTGTSGSNEQFF.

CDR3 amino acids: CASSLGKTGTSEKLFF. For the CDR3, the DNA is TGTGCCAGCAGCTTAGGCAAAACCGGGACTTCAGAAAAACTGTTTTTT. The chain is built from TRBV5-4 and TRBJ1-4, with D maybe TRBD1 (5 bases). Germline V lookup: CDR1 SGHNT, CDR2 YYREEE (reference sequence). The V end lost 2 bases, the J end lost 8 bases, and 19 bases lay between the germline ends. The CDR3 spans 16 residues.

J is TRBJ1-2 and V is TRBV11-2; a possible D gene is TRBD1 (5 bases). V lost 3 bases to trimming and J lost 8 bases, with 13 bases between them. Germline V gene data show CDR1 as SGHAT and CDR2 as FQNNGV. This CDR3 is built from 13 residues. This CDR3 reads CASSFRGARGYTF. CDR3 nucleotide sequence: TGTGCCAGCAGCTTCCGCGGGGCGCGGGGCTACACCTTC.

This chain links TRBV19 with TRBJ2-7, with D unresolved. This CDR3 comprises 17 residues. The germline gives CDR1 LNHDA, CDR2 SQIVND (reference sequence). V was clipped by 4 bases and J by 2 bases, with 21 bases between them. The CDR3 loop reads CASSSMSSVTTTYEQYF. For the CDR3, the DNA is TGTGCCAGTAGTAGCATGAGTTCTGTGACAACTACCTACGAGCAGTACTTC. The full variable domain, completed using reference TRBV19 and TRBJ2-7, is DGGITQSPKYLFRKEGQNVTLSCEQNLNHDAMYWYRQDPGQGLRLIYYSQIVNDFQKGDIAEGYSVSREKKESFPLTVTSAQKNPTAFYLCASSSMSSVTTTYEQYFGPGTRLTVT.

A few counts support this clone. The genes are TRBV2 and TRBJ2-3; 11 positions match TRBD2. The CDR3 has 14 residues. The junction had 2 bases not matched to a gene; V was cut back by 4 bases and J by 5 bases. Germline loops: CDR1 SNHLY, CDR2 FYNNEI. CDR3 in DNA: TGTGCCAGCAGTGTTACTAGCGGGAGAGATACGCAGTATTTT. Translating gives CASSVTSGRDTQYF.

The chain is built from TRBV18 and TRBJ1-2, with 7 nucleotides matching TRBD1. Germline CDR1 reads KGHSH; CDR2 reads LQKENI. The CDR3 is 15 residues long. V was pared by 3 bases and J by 4 bases, with 8 bases of the junction left unmatched. Here the CDR3 reads CASSPRQGKGYGYTF. The CDR3 region has the DNA TGTGCCAGCTCACCCCGACAGGGTAAAGGCTATGGCTACACCTTC.

The chain is built from TRBV9 and TRBJ1-6; TRBD1 matches 7 bases. This CDR3 comprises 17 residues. In germline, CDR1 is SGDLS, CDR2 YYNGEE. After removal of 3 bases from V and 2 bases from J, the junction contained 8 bases not matched to a gene. This chain's CDR3 is CASSAGTGATYNSPLHF. CDR3 bases: TGTGCCAGCAGCGCGGGCACAGGGGCGACCTATAATTCACCCCTCCACTTT.

V gene TRBV5-8 combines with J gene TRBJ2-7; the D gene is possibly TRBD2 (5 bases). Per the germline V gene, CDR1 is SGHTS and CDR2 is YDEGEE. There are 14 residues in the CDR3. The V end lost 2 bases, the J end lost 2 bases, and 11 bases lay between the germline ends. The CDR3 DNA reads TGTGCCAGCAGCTTACTTAGAGGGACCTACGAGCAGTACTTC. Translation gives CASSLLRGTYEQYF.